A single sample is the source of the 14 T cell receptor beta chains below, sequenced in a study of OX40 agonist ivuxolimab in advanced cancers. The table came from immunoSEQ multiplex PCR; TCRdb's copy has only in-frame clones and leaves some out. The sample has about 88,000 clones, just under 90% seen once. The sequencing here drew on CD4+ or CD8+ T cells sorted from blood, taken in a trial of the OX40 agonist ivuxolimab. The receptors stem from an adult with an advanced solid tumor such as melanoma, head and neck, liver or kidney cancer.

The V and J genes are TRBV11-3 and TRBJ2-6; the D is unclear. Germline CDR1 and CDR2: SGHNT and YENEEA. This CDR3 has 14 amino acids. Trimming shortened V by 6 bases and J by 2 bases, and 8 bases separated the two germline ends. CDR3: CASSLRPGANVLTF. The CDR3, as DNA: TGTGCCAGCAGTTTACGACCTGGGGCCAACGTCCTGACTTTC.

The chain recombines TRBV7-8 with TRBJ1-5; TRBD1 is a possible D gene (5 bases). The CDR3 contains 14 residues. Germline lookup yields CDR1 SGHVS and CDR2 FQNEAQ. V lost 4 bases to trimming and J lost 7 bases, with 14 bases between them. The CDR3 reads CASSSLMGRQPQHF. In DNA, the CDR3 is TGTGCCAGCAGCTCCTTAATGGGACGCCAGCCCCAGCATTTT.

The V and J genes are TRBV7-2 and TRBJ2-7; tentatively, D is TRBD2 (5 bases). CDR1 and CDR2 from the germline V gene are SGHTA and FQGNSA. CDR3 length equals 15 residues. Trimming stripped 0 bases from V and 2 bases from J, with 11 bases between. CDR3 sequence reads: CASSLAGDWTYEQYF. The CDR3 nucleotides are TGTGCCAGCAGCTTAGCGGGAGATTGGACCTACGAGCAGTACTTC. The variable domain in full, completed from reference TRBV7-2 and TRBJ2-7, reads GAGVSQSPSNKVTEKGKDVELRCDPISGHTALYWYRQSLGQGLEFLIYFQGNSAPDKSGLPSDRFSAERTGGSVSTLTIQRTQQEDSAVYLCASSLAGDWTYEQYFGPGTRLTVT.

CDR3 in amino acids: CASSLEGVGGYTF. The DNA for the CDR3 is TGCGCCAGCAGCTTGGAAGGGGTCGGTGGCTACACCTTC. The chain couples TRBV5-1 to TRBJ1-2; tentative D call: TRBD1 (5 bases). This CDR3 has 13 amino acids. V lost 0 bases to trimming and J lost 7 bases, with 10 bases between them. Germline CDR1 reads SGHRS; CDR2 reads YFSETQ.

The CDR3 reads CASSPIGGTGELFF. The CDR3 coding sequence is TGCGCCAGCAGTCCGATCGGGGGCACCGGGGAGCTGTTTTTT. This sequence joins TRBV5-1 and TRBJ2-2; perhaps TRBD2 as D (6 bases). Germline V gene sequence: CDR1 SGHRS, CDR2 YFSETQ. Trimming shortened V by 5 bases and J by 4 bases, and 12 bases separated the two germline ends. The CDR3 has 14 amino acids.

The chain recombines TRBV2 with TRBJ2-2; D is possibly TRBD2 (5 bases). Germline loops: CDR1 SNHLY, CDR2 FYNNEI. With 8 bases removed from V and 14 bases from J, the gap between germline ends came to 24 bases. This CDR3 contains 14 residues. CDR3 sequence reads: CASGAAGRTGRLFF. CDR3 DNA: TGTGCCAGCGGAGCGGCTGGGCGGACCGGTCGCCTGTTTTTT.

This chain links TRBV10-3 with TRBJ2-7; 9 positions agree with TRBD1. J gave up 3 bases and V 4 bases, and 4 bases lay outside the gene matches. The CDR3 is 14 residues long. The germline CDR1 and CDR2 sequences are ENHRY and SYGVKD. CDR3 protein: CAISGGQGNYEQYF. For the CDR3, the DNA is TGTGCCATCAGTGGGGGACAGGGCAACTACGAGCAGTACTTC.

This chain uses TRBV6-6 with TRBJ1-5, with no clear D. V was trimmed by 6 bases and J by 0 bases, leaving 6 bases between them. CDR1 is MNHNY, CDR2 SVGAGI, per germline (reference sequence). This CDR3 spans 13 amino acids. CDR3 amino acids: CASSPYSNQPQHF. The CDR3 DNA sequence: TGTGCCAGCAGCCCCTATAGCAATCAGCCCCAGCATTTT.

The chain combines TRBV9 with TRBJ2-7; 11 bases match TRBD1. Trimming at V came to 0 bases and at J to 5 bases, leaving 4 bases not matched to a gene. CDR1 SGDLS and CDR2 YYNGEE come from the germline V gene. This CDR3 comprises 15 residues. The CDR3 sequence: CASSVAGQGADEQYF. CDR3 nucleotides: TGTGCCAGCAGCGTAGCCGGACAGGGGGCGGACGAGCAGTACTTC.

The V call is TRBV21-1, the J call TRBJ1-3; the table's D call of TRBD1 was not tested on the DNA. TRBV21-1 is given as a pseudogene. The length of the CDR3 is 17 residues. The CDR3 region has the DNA TGTGCCAGCAGCAACCCGGGACAGCACTCCTCTGGAAACACCATATATTTT. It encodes CASSNPGQHSSGNTIYF.

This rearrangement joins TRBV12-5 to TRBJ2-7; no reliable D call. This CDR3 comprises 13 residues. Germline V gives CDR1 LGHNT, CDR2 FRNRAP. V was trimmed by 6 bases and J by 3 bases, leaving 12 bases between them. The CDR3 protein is CASGPFSVYEQYF. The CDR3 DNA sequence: TGTGCTAGTGGCCCCTTTTCCGTCTACGAGCAGTACTTC.

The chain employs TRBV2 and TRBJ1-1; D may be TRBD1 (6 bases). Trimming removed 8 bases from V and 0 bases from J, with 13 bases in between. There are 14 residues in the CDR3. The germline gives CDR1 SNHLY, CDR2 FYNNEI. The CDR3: CASRGAALNTEAFF. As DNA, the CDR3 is TGTGCCAGCCGGGGGGCGGCGTTGAACACTGAAGCTTTCTTT.

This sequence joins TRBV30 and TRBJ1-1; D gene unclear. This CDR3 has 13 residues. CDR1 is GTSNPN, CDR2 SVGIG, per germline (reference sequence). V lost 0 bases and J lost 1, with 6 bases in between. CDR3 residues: CAWSVEPNTEAFF. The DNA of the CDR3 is TGTGCCTGGAGTGTAGAGCCGAACACTGAAGCTTTCTTT.

DNA of the CDR3: TGTGCCAGCAGCTTGAGCGGGTCGGAGACCCAGTACTTC. It yields the protein CASSLSGSETQYF. The chain is built from TRBV7-6 and TRBJ2-5; TRBD2 is a possible D gene (6 bases). The germline V gene has CDR1 SGHVS and CDR2 FNYEAQ. The CDR3 consists of 13 residues. V was clipped by 3 bases and J by 5 bases, with 10 bases between them.